The clone carrying this TCR beta chain came up many times. The antigen remains undetermined. Sequenced by immunoSEQ multiplex PCR; TCRdb stores in-frame clones only, minus some. The table has fewer than 20,000 clones, about 81% seen once. V was pared by 5 bases and J by 4 bases, with 10 bases of the junction left unmatched. Germline values: CDR1 SGHAT, CDR2 FQNNGV. CDR3 length: 15 amino acids. This sample stems from a study of OX40 agonist ivuxolimab in advanced cancers. Overall study: Therapy given before enrollment (anti-PD-1, anti-PD-L1 or anti-CTLA-4) was allowed, and under 45% had some.

Overall study findings and caveats: Determination of antigen specificity was not performed for the expanded peripheral T cells.

The sampling schedule covered blood at baseline, cycle 4 day 1, and cycle 7 day 1. The chain has TRBV11-2 and TRBJ1-2; 7 bases agree with TRBD1. This TCR derives from an adult with an advanced solid tumor such as melanoma, head and neck, liver or kidney cancer. The source was CD4+ or CD8+ T cells sorted from blood, collected in a trial of the OX40 agonist ivuxolimab. CDR3 residues: CASSGDRDRLYGYTF. The CDR3 DNA follows: TGTGCCAGCAGCGGGGACCGGGACAGACTCTATGGCTACACCTTC.